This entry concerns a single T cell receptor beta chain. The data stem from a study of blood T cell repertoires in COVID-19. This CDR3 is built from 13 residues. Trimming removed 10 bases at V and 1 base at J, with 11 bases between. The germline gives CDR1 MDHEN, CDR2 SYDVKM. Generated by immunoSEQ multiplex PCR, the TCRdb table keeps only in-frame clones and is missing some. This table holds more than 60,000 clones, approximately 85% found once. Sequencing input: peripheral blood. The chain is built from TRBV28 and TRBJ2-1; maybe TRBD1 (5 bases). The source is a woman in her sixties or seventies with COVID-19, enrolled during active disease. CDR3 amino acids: CATQVSSYNEQFF. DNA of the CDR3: TGTGCCACACAGGTTTCGTCCTACAATGAGCAGTTCTTC.